This T cell receptor (beta chain) was recovered during a study of regulatory T cells in long-lasting Graves disease. To make TCR beta libraries, researchers used iRepertoire HTBI primers and Arm-PCR of CDR3 regions. Authors' methods: Overall, samples carried approximately 60 TRBV and 13 to 15 TRBJ segments. TCRdb reprocessed the multiplex PCR reads with MiXCR, giving one entry per CDR3 protein. In this record, the V and J calls reflect TCRdb's handling and not the investigators' own analysis. The repertoire holds some 330,000 distinct CDR3 sequences, about 11% seen once, with approximately 17% in the top ten. The CDR3 sequence is 12 residues long. From germline, CDR1 is MGHRA and CDR2 YSYEKL. The time point was: newly diagnosed GD, antithyroid drugs for less than 3 months. Making the TCR library involved RNA that had been extracted from PBMCs. Comments on this clonotype: One end of the junction does not line up with germline, which may come from a read error.

This sample also appeared in a second study, on T cells in Graves' hyperthyroidism and ophthalmopathy. That paper notes: The study enrolled patients aged 18 to 65 with newly diagnosed hyperthyroidism of under 2 months' duration. Uncontrolled infection, other autoimmune disease, pregnancy or lactation barred patients from enrollment.

The genes are TRBV4-1 and TRBJ1-4, with no clear D. Sequencing used peripheral blood mononuclear cells (PBMCs), obtained at new diagnosis, from a patient treated with antithyroid drugs. This clonotype was sampled from a woman in her late teens or twenties with Graves disease. CDR3 sequence: CASSQDGLGRNF. The CDR3 DNA is TGCGCCAGCAGCCAAGATGGTCTCGGACGCAATTTT.